These 27 T cell receptor beta chains share one sample of origin, sequenced in a study of T cells in Graves' hyperthyroidism and ophthalmopathy. Researchers took RNA transcripts and amplified the TCR beta CDR3 regions from them. The HTBI primer set drove a first-round RT-PCR of the TCR CDR3. TCRdb analysed the multiplex PCR reads with MiXCR anew, one entry per CDR3 protein. The sample lists 500,000 to 600,000 distinct CDR3 sequences, just under 20% seen once, with roughly 47% in the top ten. The sequencing input was blood. All receptors come from a man between 35 and 55 years old with Graves' ophthalmopathy.

This clonotype was counted between two and nine times. Relative to the germline gene, one junction end is altered; a read error may explain this. This chain connects TRBV29-1 to TRBJ2-7; tentative D call: TRBD2 (6 bases). The germline gives CDR1 SQVTM, CDR2 ANQGSEA. The CDR3 is 12 residues long. The CDR3 is CSVADSGTREDF. The CDR3 nucleotides are TGCAGCGTTGCTGATAGCGGAACAAGAGAGGACTTC.

The chain employs TRBV4-3 and TRBJ1-2; TRBD1 is a possible D gene (5 bases). The CDR3 is made up of 14 amino acids. The V end lost 4 bases, the J end lost 2 bases, and 11 bases lay between the germline ends. Looked up from germline, CDR1 is LGHNA and CDR2 is YSLEER. The CDR3 region has the DNA TGCGCCAGCAGCCTCAAGACAGCGAACTATGGCTACACCTTC. Its translation: CASSLKTANYGYTF.

This clonotype was seen a few times. V usage is TRBV5-5 and J usage is TRBJ1-1; the D gene is possibly TRBD1 (5 bases). CDR3 length: 14 residues. Trimming stripped 3 bases from V and 4 bases from J, with 13 bases between. Germline assignment: CDR1 SGHKS and CDR2 YYEKEE (reference sequence). The CDR3 reads CASSSPRGTTEAFF. CDR3 nucleotides: TGTGCCAGCAGCTCCCCTCGTGGGACCACTGAAGCTTTCTTT.

This clonotype was found a few times. V usage is TRBV13 and J usage is TRBJ1-1; 7 bases map to TRBD1. This CDR3 contains 15 residues. From germline, CDR1 is PRHDT and CDR2 FYEKMQ (reference sequence). Trimming cost V 4 bases and J 3 bases; bases outside gene matches: 8. The CDR3 region is CASSSDRVEDTEAFF. DNA for the CDR3: TGTGCCAGCAGCTCCGACAGGGTAGAGGACACTGAAGCTTTCTTT.

This clonotype was recorded many times. This rearrangement joins TRBV3-1 to TRBJ1-5; 7 bases are shared with TRBD1. This CDR3 spans 15 amino acids. V lost 3 bases and J lost 3; bases outside the gene matches: 5. Germline values: CDR1 LGHDT, CDR2 YNNKEL (reference sequence). The CDR3 spells CASSQTGNYNQPQHF. In DNA, the CDR3 is TGTGCCAGCAGCCAGACAGGGAATTACAATCAGCCCCAGCATTTT.

The chain links TRBV5-1 to TRBJ2-1, with a possible D match to TRBD2 (6 bases). This CDR3 comprises 15 residues. V lost 4 bases, J lost 7 bases, and 18 bases lay in between. The germline V gene has CDR1 SGHRS and CDR2 YFSETQ. DNA for the CDR3: TGCGCCAGCAGCGTGCTTGCGGGGAGTGGAAATGAGCAGTTCTTC. Translating gives CASSVLAGSGNEQFF.

Regarding this clonotype: An end of the junction differs from the germline gene, which may be a read error. The genes are TRBV4-1 and TRBJ1-5; D unclear. CDR3 length: 13 amino acids. In germline, CDR1 is MGHRA, CDR2 YSYEKL. CDR3 amino acids: CTSSQGSGQPQHF. DNA of the CDR3: TGCACCAGCAGCCAAGGTAGCGGGCAGCCCCAGCATTTT.

This sequence joins TRBV6-1 and TRBJ1-5, with D perhaps matching TRBD1 (5 bases). In germline, CDR1 is MNHNS, CDR2 SASEGT. CDR3 length: 18 residues. V dropped 4 bases and J dropped 6 bases, with 25 bases sitting between them. The chain's CDR3 is CASSGGEGRWAIGQPQHF. The CDR3 DNA sequence: TGTGCCAGCAGTGGCGGCGAGGGGCGGTGGGCGATCGGTCAGCCCCAGCATTTT.

V and J are TRBV27 and TRBJ2-3; unclear D gene. Germline V gives CDR1 MNHEY, CDR2 SMNVEV (reference sequence). CDR3 length: 13 residues. Between the trimmed V and J ends, which lost 6 bases and 2 bases, there was a span of 9 bases. CDR3 sequence reads: CASSSAHTDTQYF. The CDR3, as DNA: TGTGCCAGCAGCTCAGCACACACAGATACGCAGTATTTT.

The CDR3 region has the DNA TGTGCCAGTAGCACGGAGGCCCACACAGATACGCAGTATTTT. It encodes CASSTEAHTDTQYF. The V gene is TRBV19, the J gene TRBJ2-3; possibly TRBD2 for D (5 bases). Trimming cost V 6 bases and J 2 bases, with 12 bases left between them. The CDR3 covers 14 residues. Germline CDR1 LNHDA, CDR2 SQIVND (reference sequence).

J is TRBJ1-3 and V is TRBV19, with D unclear. CDR3 length: 14 residues. Germline V gives CDR1 LNHDA, CDR2 SQIVND (reference sequence). The ends were cut back, 3 bases at V and 3 bases at J, with 9 bases in the middle. CDR3 sequence (DNA): TGTGCCAGTAGTATGGACCGGGTTGGAAACACCATATATTTT. The encoded protein is CASSMDRVGNTIYF.

The V and J genes are TRBV30 and TRBJ2-3; weak D call: TRBD1 (5 bases). Trimming removed 3 bases at V and 6 bases at J, with 19 bases between. The CDR3 runs 15 residues. Germline CDR1 GTSNPN, CDR2 SVGIG (reference sequence). The CDR3: CAWSRSYSGSDTQYF. The CDR3 DNA reads TGTGCCTGGAGCCGATCCTACTCAGGGTCCGATACGCAGTATTTT.

This rearrangement joins TRBV7-2 to TRBJ2-7, with 9 bases aligning to TRBD1. Trimming removed 7 bases from V and 5 bases from J; junction bases left unmatched: 12. Germline V lookup: CDR1 SGHTA, CDR2 FQGNSA. This CDR3 is built from 15 residues. The DNA of the CDR3 is TGTGCCAGCACCTCCCCGGGACAGGGAAGCCACGAGCAGTACTTC. It codes for CASTSPGQGSHEQYF.

This clonotype was counted a few times. The chain carries TRBV5-8 and TRBJ2-5; a weak D match, TRBD2 (5 bases). Trimming removed 6 bases at V and 7 bases at J, with 16 bases between. CDR3 length: 13 amino acids. Germline V gene data show CDR1 as SGHTS and CDR2 as YDEGEE. The CDR3 region has the DNA TGTGCCAGCAACCCAGGACTTCTGGGGACCCAGTACTTC. It is translated as CASNPGLLGTQYF.

This clonotype came up many times. The genes are TRBV12-3 or TRBV12-4 and TRBJ2-5; no firm D call. CDR3 length: 16 amino acids. V dropped 1 base and J dropped 5 bases, with 17 bases sitting between them. CDR3: CASSLGLYSRTETQYF. CDR3 coding DNA: TGTGCCAGCAGTTTAGGCCTTTACAGCCGTACGGAGACCCAGTACTTC.

This clonotype has at least ten counts. The rearrangement uses TRBV6-5 and TRBJ2-5; D is perhaps TRBD1 or TRBD2 (5 bases each). Germline CDR1 is MNHEY and CDR2 is SVGAGI. The CDR3 is 13 amino acids. The ends were cut back, 2 bases at V and 5 bases at J, with 9 bases in the middle. The CDR3: CASSYGWGETQYF. CDR3 bases: TGTGCCAGCAGTTACGGCTGGGGGGAGACCCAGTACTTC.

V usage is TRBV7-2 and J usage is TRBJ2-7, with D perhaps matching TRBD1 or TRBD2 (5 bases each). Trimming cost V 5 bases and J 6 bases, with 17 bases left between them. The CDR3 has 14 residues. Germline V gene sequence: CDR1 SGHTA, CDR2 FQGNSA. The chain's CDR3 is CASSLRVATSEQYF. The CDR3, as DNA: TGTGCCAGCAGCCTCAGGGTTGCTACTAGCGAGCAGTACTTC.

This chain uses TRBV18 with TRBJ2-1; the match to TRBD2 covers 8 bases. The CDR3 totals 16 residues. CDR1 and CDR2 (germline): KGHSH, LQKENI. Trimming took 4 bases from V and 0 from J; bases not matched to a gene: 5. CDR3 in DNA: TGTGCCAGCTCACAGTTAAGCGGGAGCTCCTACAATGAGCAGTTCTTC. It yields the protein CASSQLSGSSYNEQFF.

This clonotype was observed at least ten times. The V call is TRBV5-1, the J call TRBJ1-2; no definite D call. The CDR3 consists of 15 residues. Germline CDR1 SGHRS, CDR2 YFSETQ. V lost 4 bases, J lost 3 bases, and 16 bases lay in between. CDR3 sequence reads: CASSQTDPLHYGYTF. The DNA of the CDR3 is TGCGCCAGCAGCCAAACAGATCCCCTTCACTATGGCTACACCTTC.

Remarks on this clonotype: Relative to the germline gene, one junction end is altered; a read error may explain this. V and J are TRBV2 and TRBJ1-4; maybe TRBD1 (5 bases). The CDR3 length is 13 residues. Germline values: CDR1 SNHLY, CDR2 FYNNEI. The CDR3 nucleotides are TGTGCCAGCAGGTTTAGGGGAAATGAAAAACTGCTTTTT. Its protein product is CASRFRGNEKLLF.

This clonotype was observed a handful of times. The chain links TRBV5-6 to TRBJ1-4; no definite D call. Trimming took 0 bases from V and 1 from J, leaving 7 bases between them. Germline loops: CDR1 SGHDT, CDR2 YYEEEE. The CDR3 totals 15 residues. CDR3 DNA sequence: TGTGCCAGCAGCTTGGGAGGAGGAACTAATGAAAAACTGTTTTTT. It codes for CASSLGGGTNEKLFF.

This clonotype was recorded many times. This chain connects TRBV7-2 to TRBJ1-1; D is unresolved. The CDR3 length is 14 residues. Germline V gives CDR1 SGHTA, CDR2 FQGNSA. The germline V and J ends were trimmed by 6 bases and 6 bases, with 17 bases remaining between them. The CDR3: CASRTSFWGAEAFF. CDR3 sequence (DNA): TGTGCCAGCAGGACTTCTTTCTGGGGAGCTGAAGCTTTCTTT.

This clonotype has more than one count but fewer than ten. The chain uses TRBV6-1 and TRBJ2-7, with D perhaps assigned TRBD1 or TRBD2 (5 bases each). This CDR3 contains 14 residues. The ends were cut back, 6 bases at V and 0 bases at J, with 12 bases in the middle. Germline values: CDR1 MNHNS, CDR2 SASEGT. This chain's CDR3 is CASSRLGPSYEQYF. For the CDR3, the DNA is TGTGCCAGCAGCCGCCTGGGACCCTCCTACGAGCAGTACTTC.

The chain combines TRBV9 with TRBJ2-2; D gene uncertain. The CDR3 contains 12 residues. Germline assignment: CDR1 SGDLS and CDR2 YYNGEE. V lost 1 base, J lost 6 bases, and 4 bases lay in between. The chain's CDR3 is CASSVWAGELFF. For the CDR3, the DNA is TGTGCCAGCAGCGTATGGGCCGGGGAGCTGTTTTTT. Looking up the rest from reference TRBV9 and TRBJ2-2 gives the full variable domain: DSGVTQTPKHLITATGQRVTLRCSPRSGDLSVYWYQQSLDQGLQFLIQYYNGEERAKGNILERFSAQQFPDLHSELNLSSLELGDSALYFCASSVWAGELFFGEGSRLTVL.

This clonotype was seen more than once but under ten times. The genes are TRBV27 and TRBJ1-2; D gene uncertain. Trimming took 7 bases from V and 3 from J, leaving 9 bases between them. The CDR3 runs to 12 residues. CDR1 and CDR2 from the germline V gene are MNHEY and SMNVEV (reference sequence). The CDR3 region has the DNA TGTGCCAGCAAAGGGCCGTACTATGGCTACACCTTC. It yields the protein CASKGPYYGYTF.

Only a few counts were recorded for this clonotype. The J gene is TRBJ2-7, the V gene TRBV7-2; TRBD2 might be the D (5 bases). Trimming took 10 bases from V and 3 from J, leaving 13 bases between them. Per the germline V gene, CDR1 is SGHTA and CDR2 is FQGNSA. This CDR3 has 12 amino acids. The CDR3 is CATAPSIYEQYF. DNA of the CDR3: TGTGCCACCGCCCCTAGCATCTACGAGCAGTACTTC.

This clonotype was picked up many times. The J gene is TRBJ2-1, the V gene TRBV27; TRBD2 agrees at 9 bases. With 1 base clipped from V and 6 bases from J, the junction kept 10 bases outside the gene matches. CDR3 length: 17 residues. The germline V gene has CDR1 MNHEY and CDR2 SMNVEV (reference sequence). The CDR3 DNA reads as TGTGCCAGCAGTTTATTAGCCCTAGCGGGGATGGGCAATGAGCAGTTCTTC. This gives the protein CASSLLALAGMGNEQFF.